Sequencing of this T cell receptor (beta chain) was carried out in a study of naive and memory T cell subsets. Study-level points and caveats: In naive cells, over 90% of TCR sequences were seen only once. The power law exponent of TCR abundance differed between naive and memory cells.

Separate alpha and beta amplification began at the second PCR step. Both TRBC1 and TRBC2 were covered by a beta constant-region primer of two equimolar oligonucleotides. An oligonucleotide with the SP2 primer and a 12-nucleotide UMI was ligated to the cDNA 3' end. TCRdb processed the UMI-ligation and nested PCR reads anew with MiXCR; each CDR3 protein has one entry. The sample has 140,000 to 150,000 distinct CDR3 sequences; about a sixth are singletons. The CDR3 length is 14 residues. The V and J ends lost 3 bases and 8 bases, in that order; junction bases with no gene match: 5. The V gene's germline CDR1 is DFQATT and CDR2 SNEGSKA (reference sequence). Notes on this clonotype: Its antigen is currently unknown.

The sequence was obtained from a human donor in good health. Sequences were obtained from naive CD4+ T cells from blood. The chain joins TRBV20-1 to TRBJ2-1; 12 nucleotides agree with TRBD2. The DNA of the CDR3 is TGCAGTGCTAGGTCGGGACTAGCGGGCGATGAGCAGTTCTTC. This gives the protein CSARSGLAGDEQFF.